Listed below are T cell receptor beta chains from one sample, sequenced in a study of PD-1 blockade in classical Hodgkin lymphoma. Profiled with immunoSEQ multiplex PCR; TCRdb holds only in-frame clones, not every one. The data contain around 65,000 clones, 88% of them singletons. The sequenced sample was peripheral blood mononuclear cells (PBMCs), obtained at baseline. Receptors originate from a human donor with classical Hodgkin lymphoma. Each CDR3 is given with its conserved first and last residue. D genes are given only for firm matches. Size is omitted from some rows. Given values are once, few, many or a class for expanded clones.

.,TRBV7-9,.,TRBJ1-1,CASSRPPNRDAFF,TGTGCCAGCAGCCGACCCCCGAACAGGGACGCTTTCTTT
.,TRBV2,.,TRBJ1-5,CASMGEVQPQHF,TGTGCCAGCATGGGCGAGGTTCAGCCCCAGCATTTT
.,TRBV10-2,once,TRBJ1-5,CASSDWDNQPQHF,TGCGCCAGCAGTGACTGGGACAATCAGCCCCAGCATTTT
.,TRBV7-6,.,TRBJ1-6,CASSSSDSYNSPLHF,TGTGCCAGCAGCTCATCGGACAGCTATAATTCACCCCTCCACTTT
.,TRBV9,.,TRBJ2-2,CASSVGGDTGELFF,TGTGCCAGCAGCGTAGGGGGGGACACCGGGGAGCTGTTTTTT
TRBD1,TRBV5-1,.,TRBJ2-7,CASSPDRPAYEQYF,TGCGCCAGCAGCCCGGACAGGCCTGCCTACGAGCAGTACTTC
TRBD1,TRBV29-1,once,TRBJ2-2,CSVTTGVLRGELFF,TGCAGCGTTACAACAGGGGTTCTCCGCGGGGAGCTGTTTTTT
TRBD1,TRBV28,.,TRBJ2-5,CASSLDRGLGTQYF,TGTGCCAGCAGTTTGGACAGGGGGCTTGGGACCCAGTACTTC
.,TRBV7-6,.,TRBJ1-1,CASQGYTEAFF,TGTGCCAGCCAGGGGTACACTGAAGCTTTCTTT
.,TRBV5-5,.,TRBJ2-7,CASSLSGDVSYEQYF,TGTGCCAGCAGCTTGTCGGGAGATGTCTCCTACGAGCAGTACTTC
.,TRBV14,once,TRBJ2-7,CASSQLHPSTESYEQYF,TGTGCCAGCAGCCAACTTCACCCCTCGACGGAATCCTACGAGCAGTACTTC
.,TRBV4-1,.,TRBJ1-1,CASSQDWKNTEAFF,TGCGCCAGCAGCCAAGATTGGAAAAACACTGAAGCTTTCTTT
.,TRBV5-1,.,TRBJ1-1,CASSFTGMNTEAFF,TGCGCCAGCAGCTTTACAGGCATGAACACTGAAGCTTTCTTT
.,TRBV4-2,.,TRBJ1-2,CASSHLGRPSNYGYTF,TGTGCCAGCAGCCACCTAGGTCGACCGAGCAACTATGGCTACACCTTC
.,TRBV7-6,.,TRBJ2-1,CASSRPREGGGDEQFF,TGTGCCAGCAGCCGCCCTAGAGAGGGGGGGGGTGATGAGCAGTTCTTC
TRBD1,TRBV5-1,.,TRBJ2-7,CASSLGDRPYEQYF,TGCGCCAGCAGCTTGGGGGACAGACCCTACGAGCAGTACTTC
.,TRBV12-5,.,TRBJ2-3,CASGEGTTDTQYF,TGTGCTAGTGGGGAGGGGACCACAGATACGCAGTATTTT
.,TRBV6-5,.,TRBJ1-5,CASSRLAGNHQPQHF,TGTGCCAGCAGTCGCCTCGCGGGGAACCATCAGCCCCAGCATTTT
TRBD1,TRBV19,.,TRBJ2-5,CASSGPGQGFGETQYF,TGTGCCAGTAGTGGCCCGGGACAGGGGTTTGGAGAGACCCAGTACTTC